Listed here is a single T cell receptor beta chain. Its antigen is currently unknown. This entry belongs to a study of identifying expanded T cells in peripheral blood. The CDR3 totals 13 residues. The V end was cut by 5 bases, the J end by 7 bases, with 12 bases between. Looked up from germline, CDR1 is MNHNY and CDR2 is SVGAGI (reference sequence). Whole-study findings and limits: About 1.3 clones differed between technical replicates, versus about 15 and 19 over time. Clone count variance between approximately 2-week samples rose with total template count.

This table comes from immunoSEQ multiplex PCR, and its TCRdb copy is limited to in-frame clones, with some not included. The profile shows some 99,000 clones, approximately 90% of them singletons. This TCR came from a person between 18 and 75 years old in good health. V and J are TRBV6-6 and TRBJ1-5; no reliable D call. Input material: blood. The CDR3 region is CASSRPQEQPQHF. In nucleotides, the CDR3 is TGTGCCAGCAGTCGGCCTCAGGAGCAGCCCCAGCATTTT.